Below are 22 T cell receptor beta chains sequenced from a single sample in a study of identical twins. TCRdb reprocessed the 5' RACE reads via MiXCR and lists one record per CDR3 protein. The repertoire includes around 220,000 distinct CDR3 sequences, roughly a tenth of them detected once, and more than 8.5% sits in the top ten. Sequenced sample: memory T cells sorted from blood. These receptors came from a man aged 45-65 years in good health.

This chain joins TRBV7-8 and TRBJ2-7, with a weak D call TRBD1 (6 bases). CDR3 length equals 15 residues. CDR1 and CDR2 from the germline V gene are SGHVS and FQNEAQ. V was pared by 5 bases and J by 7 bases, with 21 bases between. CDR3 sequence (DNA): TGTGCCAGCAGCCAAGAAGGGGGATTCCGAGGGGAGCAGTACTTC. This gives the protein CASSQEGGFRGEQYF. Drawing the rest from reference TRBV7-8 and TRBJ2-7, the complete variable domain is GAGVSQSPRYKVAKRGQDVALRCDPISGHVSLFWYQQALGQGPEFLTYFQNEAQLDKSGLPSDRFFAERPEGSVSTLKIQRTQQEDSAVYLCASSQEGGFRGEQYFGPGTRLTVT.

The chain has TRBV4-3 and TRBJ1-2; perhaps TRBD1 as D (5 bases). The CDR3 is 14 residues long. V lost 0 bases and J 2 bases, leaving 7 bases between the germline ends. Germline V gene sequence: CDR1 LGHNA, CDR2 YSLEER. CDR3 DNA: TGCGCCAGCAGCCAAGAAACAGGCAACTATGGCTACACCTTC. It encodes CASSQETGNYGYTF.

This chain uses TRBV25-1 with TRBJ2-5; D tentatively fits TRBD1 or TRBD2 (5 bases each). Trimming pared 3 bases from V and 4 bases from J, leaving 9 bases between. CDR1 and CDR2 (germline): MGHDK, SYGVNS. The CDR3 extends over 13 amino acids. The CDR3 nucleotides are TGTGCCAGCAGTGATGGGGGTTCAGAGACCCAGTACTTC. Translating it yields CASSDGGSETQYF.

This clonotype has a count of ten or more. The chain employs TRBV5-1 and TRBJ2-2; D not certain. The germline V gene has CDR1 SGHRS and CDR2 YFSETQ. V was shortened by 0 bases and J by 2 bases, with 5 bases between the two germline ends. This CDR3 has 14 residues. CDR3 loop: CASSLGRNTGELFF. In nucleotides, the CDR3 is TGCGCCAGCAGCTTGGGCCGAAACACCGGGGAGCTGTTTTTT.

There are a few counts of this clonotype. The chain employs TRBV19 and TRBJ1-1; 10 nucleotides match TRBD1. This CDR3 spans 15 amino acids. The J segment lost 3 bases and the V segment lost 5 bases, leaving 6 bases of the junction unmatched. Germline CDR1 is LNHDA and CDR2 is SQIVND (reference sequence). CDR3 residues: CASSPGTGVHTEAFF. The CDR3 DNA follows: TGTGCCAGTAGTCCCGGGACAGGGGTGCACACTGAAGCTTTCTTT.

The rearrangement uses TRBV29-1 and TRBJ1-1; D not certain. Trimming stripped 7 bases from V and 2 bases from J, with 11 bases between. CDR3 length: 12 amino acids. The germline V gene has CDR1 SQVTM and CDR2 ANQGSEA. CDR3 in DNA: TGCAGCGCTGCATACAGCAACACTGAAGCTTTCTTT. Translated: CSAAYSNTEAFF. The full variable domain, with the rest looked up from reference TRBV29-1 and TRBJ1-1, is SAVISQKPSRDICQRGTSLTIQCQVDSQVTMMFWYRQQPGQSLTLIATANQGSEATYESGFVIDKFPISRPNLTFSTLTVSNMSPEDSSIYLCSAAYSNTEAFFGQGTRLTVV.

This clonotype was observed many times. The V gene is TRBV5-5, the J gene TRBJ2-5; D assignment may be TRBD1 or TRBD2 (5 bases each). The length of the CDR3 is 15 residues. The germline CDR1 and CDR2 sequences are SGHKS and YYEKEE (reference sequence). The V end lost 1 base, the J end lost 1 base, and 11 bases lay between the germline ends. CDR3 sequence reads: CASSLRPGPQETQYF. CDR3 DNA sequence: TGTGCCAGCAGCTTGCGCCCGGGGCCCCAAGAGACCCAGTACTTC.

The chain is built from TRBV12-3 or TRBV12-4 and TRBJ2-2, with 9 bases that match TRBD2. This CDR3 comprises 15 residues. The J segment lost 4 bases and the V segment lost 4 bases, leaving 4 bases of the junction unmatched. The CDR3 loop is CASSSLAGFTGELFF. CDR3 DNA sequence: TGTGCCAGCAGTTCTCTAGCGGGGTTCACCGGGGAGCTGTTTTTT.

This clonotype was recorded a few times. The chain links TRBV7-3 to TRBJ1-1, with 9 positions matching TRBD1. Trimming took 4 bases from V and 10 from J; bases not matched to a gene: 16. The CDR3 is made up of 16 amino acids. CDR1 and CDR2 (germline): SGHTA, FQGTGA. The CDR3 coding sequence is TGTGCCAGCAGCTCGGGGGGTTACGGGACAGGGCAACGAGCTTTCTTT. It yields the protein CASSSGGYGTGQRAFF.

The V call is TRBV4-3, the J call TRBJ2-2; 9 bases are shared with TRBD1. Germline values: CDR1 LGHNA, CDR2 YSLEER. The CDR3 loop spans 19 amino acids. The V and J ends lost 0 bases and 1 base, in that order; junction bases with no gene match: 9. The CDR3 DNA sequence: TGCGCCAGCAGCCAAGATTTATCTGGGACAGGGATGAACACCGGGGAGCTGTTTTTT. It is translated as CASSQDLSGTGMNTGELFF.

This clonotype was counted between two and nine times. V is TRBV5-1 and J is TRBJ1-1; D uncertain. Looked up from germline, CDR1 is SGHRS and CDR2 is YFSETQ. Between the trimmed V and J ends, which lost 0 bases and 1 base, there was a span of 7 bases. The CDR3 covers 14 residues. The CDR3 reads CASSLGAANTEAFF. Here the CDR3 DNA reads TGCGCCAGCAGCTTGGGGGCAGCGAACACTGAAGCTTTCTTT.

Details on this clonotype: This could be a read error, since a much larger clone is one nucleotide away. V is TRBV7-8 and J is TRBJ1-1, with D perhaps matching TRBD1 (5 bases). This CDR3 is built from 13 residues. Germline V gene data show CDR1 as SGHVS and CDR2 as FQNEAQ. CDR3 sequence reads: CASSLATGTEAIF. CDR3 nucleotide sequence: TGTGCCAGCAGCTTAGCTACAGGCACTGAAGCTATCTTT.

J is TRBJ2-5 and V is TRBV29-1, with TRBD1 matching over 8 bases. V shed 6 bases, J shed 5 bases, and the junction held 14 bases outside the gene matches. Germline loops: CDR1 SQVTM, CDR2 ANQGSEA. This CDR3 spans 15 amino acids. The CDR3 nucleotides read TGCAGCGTCTTACCTCCGAGGACAGGGAGGGAGACCCAGTACTTC. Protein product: CSVLPPRTGRETQYF.

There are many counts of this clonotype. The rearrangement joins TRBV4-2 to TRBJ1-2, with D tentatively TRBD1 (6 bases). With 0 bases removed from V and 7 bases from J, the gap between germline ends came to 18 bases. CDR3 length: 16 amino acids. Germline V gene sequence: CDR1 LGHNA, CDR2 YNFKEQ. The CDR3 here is CASSQDYGSRGGGYTF. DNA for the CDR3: TGTGCCAGCAGCCAAGATTATGGGAGCAGGGGCGGTGGCTACACCTTC.

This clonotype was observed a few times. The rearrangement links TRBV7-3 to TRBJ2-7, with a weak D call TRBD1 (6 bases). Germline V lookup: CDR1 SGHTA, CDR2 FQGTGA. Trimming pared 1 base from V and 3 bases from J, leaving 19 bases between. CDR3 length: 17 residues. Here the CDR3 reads CASSLNLEQGIYYEQYF. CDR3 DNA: TGTGCCAGCAGCTTAAATCTCGAGCAGGGGATATACTACGAGCAGTACTTC. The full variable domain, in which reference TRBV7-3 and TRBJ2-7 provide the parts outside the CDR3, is GAGVSQTPSNKVTEKGKYVELRCDPISGHTALYWYRQSLGQGPEFLIYFQGTGAADDSGLPNDRFFAVRPEGSVSTLKIQRTERGDSAVYLCASSLNLEQGIYYEQYFGPGTRLTVT.

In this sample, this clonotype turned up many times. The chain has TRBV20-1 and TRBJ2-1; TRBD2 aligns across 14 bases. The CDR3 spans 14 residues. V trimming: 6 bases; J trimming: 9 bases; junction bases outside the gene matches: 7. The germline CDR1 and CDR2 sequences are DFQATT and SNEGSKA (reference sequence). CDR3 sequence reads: CSASGTSGRLEQFF. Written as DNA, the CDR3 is TGCAGTGCCTCCGGGACTAGCGGGAGACTTGAGCAGTTCTTC.

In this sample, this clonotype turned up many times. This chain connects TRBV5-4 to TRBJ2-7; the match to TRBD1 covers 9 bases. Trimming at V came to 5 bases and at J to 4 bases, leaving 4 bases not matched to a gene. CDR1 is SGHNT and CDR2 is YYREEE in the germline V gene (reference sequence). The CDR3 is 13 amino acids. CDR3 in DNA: TGTGCCAGCAGTTTGACAGGGGGGTACGAGCAGTACTTC. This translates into CASSLTGGYEQYF.

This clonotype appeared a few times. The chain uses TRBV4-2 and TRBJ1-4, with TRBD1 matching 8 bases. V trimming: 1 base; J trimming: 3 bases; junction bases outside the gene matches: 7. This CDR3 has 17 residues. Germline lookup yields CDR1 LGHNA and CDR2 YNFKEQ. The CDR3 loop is CASSQGQGIGANEKLFF. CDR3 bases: TGTGCCAGCAGCCAAGGACAGGGGATCGGGGCTAATGAAAAACTGTTTTTT.

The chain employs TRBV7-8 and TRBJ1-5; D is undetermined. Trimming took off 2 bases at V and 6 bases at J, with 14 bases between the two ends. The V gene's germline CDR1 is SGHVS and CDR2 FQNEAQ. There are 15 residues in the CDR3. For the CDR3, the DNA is TGTGCCAGCAGCTTACTCTTCGGTGGTTCTCAGCCCCAGCATTTT. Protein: CASSLLFGGSQPQHF.

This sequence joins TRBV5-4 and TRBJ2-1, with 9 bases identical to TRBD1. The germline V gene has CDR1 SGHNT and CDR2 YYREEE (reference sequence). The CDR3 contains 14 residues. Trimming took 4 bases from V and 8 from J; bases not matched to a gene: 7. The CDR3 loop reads CASSAGTGRDEQFF. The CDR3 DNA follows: TGTGCCAGCAGCGCCGGGACAGGGCGGGATGAGCAGTTCTTC.

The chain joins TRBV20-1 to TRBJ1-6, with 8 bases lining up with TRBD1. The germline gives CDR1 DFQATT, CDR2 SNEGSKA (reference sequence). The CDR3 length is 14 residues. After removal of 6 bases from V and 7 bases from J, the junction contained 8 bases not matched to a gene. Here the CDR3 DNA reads TGCAGTGCGAGAAATCAGGGGGCGAATTCACCCCTCCACTTT. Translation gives CSARNQGANSPLHF.

This CDR3 is CSAREDGRGNQPQHF. The CDR3 DNA sequence: TGCAGTGCTAGAGAGGACGGACGGGGAAATCAGCCCCAGCATTTT. The rearrangement joins TRBV20-1 to TRBJ1-5; D gene unclear. This CDR3 contains 15 residues. V shed 0 bases and J shed 4 bases, with 13 bases lying between them. Looked up from germline, CDR1 is DFQATT and CDR2 is SNEGSKA (reference sequence).